A single sample is the source of the 17 T cell receptor beta chains below, sequenced in a study of cytomegalovirus exposure and HLA in healthy donors. 13 Jbeta primers and 60 Vbeta primers were used for the PCR. Using immunoSEQ multiplex PCR, the repertoire was profiled, and TCRdb retains in-frame clones only, with some absent. The sample lists about 160,000 clones; over 80% were seen once. The sequenced sample was PBMCs. The receptors were sampled from a woman aged 18-29 years in good health and CMV-seronegative.

Points on this clone: This sample includes further DNA sequences coding for the same CDR3. V gene TRBV6-5 combines with J gene TRBJ2-1, with TRBD2 matching over 8 bases. Germline CDR1 reads MNHEY; CDR2 reads SVGAGI. The CDR3 sequence is 16 residues long. J was trimmed by 0 bases and V by 0 bases; bases with no gene match: 1. The DNA of the CDR3 is TGTGCCAGCAGTTACTCGGCGGGGGGCTCCTACAATGAGCAGTTCTTC. Amino acid sequence: CASSYSAGGSYNEQFF.

This clone showed up just once. This chain links TRBV4-2 with TRBJ1-6; no clear D gene. CDR3 size: 14 residues. Germline loops: CDR1 LGHNA, CDR2 YNFKEQ. The V end lost 0 bases, the J end lost 15 bases, and 15 bases lay between the germline ends. CDR3 sequence reads: CASSQDIVPLSLHF. CDR3 nucleotides: TGTGCCAGCAGCCAAGATATAGTACCCTTAAGCCTCCACTTT.

Turning to this clone: The junction does not match germline at one end; this may be a read error. This rearrangement joins TRBV7-8 to TRBJ2-6; TRBD2 agrees at 7 bases. The CDR3 has 15 amino acids. The germline CDR1 and CDR2 sequences are SGHVS and FQNEAQ. The CDR3 region has the DNA TGTGCCAGCAGCCGGGGAGGGGCTGGGGCCAACGGCCTGACTTTC. Amino acids: CASSRGGAGANGLTF.

V and J are TRBV28 and TRBJ2-7; 11 positions agree with TRBD2. The ends lost 3 bases at V and 4 bases at J; junction bases unmatched: 8. This CDR3 is built from 16 residues. Germline values: CDR1 MDHEN, CDR2 SYDVKM. As DNA, the CDR3 is TGTGCCAGCAGTTTTTTGACAACTAGCGGGGGATACGAGCAGTACTTC. Translating it yields CASSFLTTSGGYEQYF.

The V and J genes are TRBV6-1 and TRBJ2-5, with 13 bases fitting TRBD2. The germline CDR1 and CDR2 sequences are MNHNS and SASEGT. The CDR3 totals 17 residues. V was clipped by 4 bases and J by 7 bases; unmatched bases: 12. The CDR3 nucleotides are TGTGCCAGCAGTGCAGGACTAGCGGGGGCCCCCTTTGTGACCCAGTACTTC. This sequence encodes CASSAGLAGAPFVTQYF.

This rearrangement joins TRBV11-2 to TRBJ1-2, with 7 bases fitting TRBD1. Germline assignment: CDR1 SGHAT and CDR2 FQNNGV. The CDR3 runs 15 residues. V gave up 5 bases and J gave up 4 bases; unmatched junction bases: 10. CDR3 residues: CASSVPGTDIYGYTF. CDR3 in DNA: TGTGCCAGCAGCGTACCCGGGACAGACATCTATGGCTACACCTTC. Drawing the rest from reference TRBV11-2 and TRBJ1-2, the complete variable domain is EAGVAQSPRYKIIEKRQSVAFWCNPISGHATLYWYQQILGQGPKLLIQFQNNGVVDDSQLPKDRFSAERLKGVDSTLKIQPAKLEDSAVYLCASSVPGTDIYGYTFGSGTRLTVV.

CDR3 residues: CASSIGWGGGATGELFF. As DNA, the CDR3 is TGTGCCAGCAGCATCGGATGGGGCGGGGGGGCCACCGGGGAGCTGTTTTTT. The V call is TRBV9, the J call TRBJ2-2; 9 bases align to TRBD2. V trimming: 4 bases; J trimming: 4 bases; junction bases outside the gene matches: 11. Germline V gene data show CDR1 as SGDLS and CDR2 as YYNGEE. CDR3 size: 17 residues.

V is TRBV9 and J is TRBJ2-7; D is unresolved. The germline CDR1 and CDR2 sequences are SGDLS and YYNGEE. Trimming removed 0 bases from V and 1 base from J, with 11 bases in between. CDR3 length: 15 residues. The CDR3 bases are TGTGCCAGCAGCGTAGACACAGTAAATTCCTACGAGCAGTACTTC. Residues: CASSVDTVNSYEQYF. Combining the CDR3 with reference TRBV9 and TRBJ2-7 gives the whole variable domain DSGVTQTPKHLITATGQRVTLRCSPRSGDLSVYWYQQSLDQGLQFLIQYYNGEERAKGNILERFSAQQFPDLHSELNLSSLELGDSALYFCASSVDTVNSYEQYFGPGTRLTVT.

The rearrangement links TRBV5-1 to TRBJ1-4, with 9 bases fitting TRBD1. The junction had 5 bases not matched to a gene; V was cut back by 4 bases and J by 4 bases. In germline, CDR1 is SGHRS, CDR2 YFSETQ. The CDR3 length is 15 residues. CDR3 sequence (DNA): TGCGCCAGCAGCACTAGGGGACAGGGTAATGAAAAACTGTTTTTT. Its protein product is CASSTRGQGNEKLFF. The whole variable domain, remainder taken from reference TRBV5-1 and TRBJ1-4, is KAGVTQTPRYLIKTRGQQVTLSCSPISGHRSVSWYQQTPGQGLQFLFEYFSETQRNKGNFPGRFSGRQFSNSRSEMNVSTLELGDSALYLCASSTRGQGNEKLFFGSGTQLSVL.

V is TRBV7-3 and J is TRBJ2-1; 13 bases match TRBD2. This CDR3 has 16 amino acids. V was pared by 4 bases and J by 5 bases, with 5 bases of the junction left unmatched. Germline assignment: CDR1 SGHTA and CDR2 FQGTGA. The CDR3 protein is CASSSRTSGGDNEQFF. CDR3 bases: TGTGCCAGCAGCTCAAGAACTAGCGGGGGGGACAATGAGCAGTTCTTC. Full variable domain (rest looked up from reference TRBV7-3 and TRBJ2-1): GAGVSQTPSNKVTEKGKYVELRCDPISGHTALYWYRQSLGQGPEFLIYFQGTGAADDSGLPNDRFFAVRPEGSVSTLKIQRTERGDSAVYLCASSSRTSGGDNEQFFGPGTRLTVL.

This rearrangement joins TRBV11-1 to TRBJ1-1, with a possible D match to TRBD1 (5 bases). The V and J ends lost 0 bases and 0 bases respectively, with 5 bases between them. The CDR3 loop spans 14 amino acids. The V gene's germline CDR1 is SGHAT and CDR2 FQDESV (reference sequence). CDR3 amino acids: CASSLAQVNTEAFF. The CDR3 nucleotides read TGTGCCAGCAGCTTAGCACAGGTGAACACTGAAGCTTTCTTT.

The chain is built from TRBV4-1 and TRBJ1-2, with D maybe TRBD1 (5 bases). Germline lookup yields CDR1 MGHRA and CDR2 YSYEKL. V was pared by 2 bases and J by 3 bases, with 10 bases between. CDR3 length: 14 residues. CDR3 residues: CASSQMTVDYGYTF. The CDR3 DNA sequence: TGCGCCAGCAGCCAAATGACAGTTGACTATGGCTACACCTTC.

J is TRBJ1-2 and V is TRBV9; TRBD1 is a possible D gene (5 bases). Germline-derived CDR1 and CDR2 are SGDLS and YYNGEE. V was clipped by 0 bases and J by 6 bases, with 6 bases between them. The CDR3 is 12 residues long. CDR3: CASSVVGDGYTF. CDR3 DNA sequence: TGTGCCAGCAGCGTAGTAGGGGATGGCTACACCTTC.

The chain has TRBV2 and TRBJ1-5, with D tentatively TRBD1 (6 bases). This CDR3 is 16 amino acids long. Germline CDR1 reads SNHLY; CDR2 reads FYNNEI. V lost 8 bases and J 1 base, leaving 18 bases between the germline ends. CDR3 amino acids: CASGHREKWSNQPQHF. CDR3 DNA: TGTGCCAGCGGGCACAGGGAGAAGTGGAGCAATCAGCCCCAGCATTTT.

For this clone: Other DNA sequences from this sample encode an identical CDR3 as well. The chain uses TRBV15 and TRBJ1-5, with 8 nucleotides matching TRBD1. Trimming removed 3 bases from V and 5 bases from J; junction bases left unmatched: 6. Germline V gives CDR1 LNHNV, CDR2 YYDKDF (reference sequence). CDR3 length: 15 amino acids. The DNA of the CDR3 is TGTGCCACCAGCAGTGGGCAGGGGGCTGATCAGCCCCAGCATTTT. Encoded protein: CATSSGQGADQPQHF. Full variable domain (rest looked up from reference TRBV15 and TRBJ1-5): DAMVIQNPRYQVTQFGKPVTLSCSQTLNHNVMYWYQQKSSQAPKLLFHYYDKDFNNEADTPDNFQSRRPNTSFCFLDIRSPGLGDTAMYLCATSSGQGADQPQHFGDGTRLSIL.

The chain recombines TRBV9 with TRBJ2-7; 9 bases agree with TRBD2. The CDR3 is 15 amino acids. Germline V lookup: CDR1 SGDLS, CDR2 YYNGEE. The junction had 9 bases not matched to a gene; V was cut back by 4 bases and J by 4 bases. The CDR3 nucleotides read TGTGCCAGCAGCTTAGCCGCGGGGGGGGTATACGAGCAGTACTTC. It translates to CASSLAAGGVYEQYF.

The CDR3 protein is CASSLGPGYDTDTQYF. CDR3 DNA sequence: TGTGCCAGCAGTTTAGGTCCGGGTTACGACACAGATACGCAGTATTTT. V and J are TRBV27 and TRBJ2-3; D is ambiguous. Trimming shortened V by 2 bases and J by 2 bases, and 14 bases separated the two germline ends. CDR1 and CDR2 (germline): MNHEY, SMNVEV (reference sequence). This CDR3 has 16 amino acids.